The present T cell receptor (beta chain) was sequenced within a study of T-cell memory formation after mild COVID-19. Sample barcodes and UMIs were carried by the TCR alpha and TCR beta cDNA libraries that 5'RACE generated with constant-segment primers. TCRdb reprocessed the 5' RACE reads with MiXCR, giving one entry per CDR3 protein. The data contain approximately 500,000 distinct CDR3 sequences, approximately 25% of them seen just once; the ten biggest clones take up around 12%. CDR1 and CDR2 (germline): MNHEY, SVGAGI. Trimming took off 6 bases at V and 1 base at J, with 12 bases between the two ends. The CDR3 spans 14 residues. The sample holds one count of this clonotype.

Sequencing was performed on PBMCs or a T cell subset sorted from them (not recorded which). The receptor was isolated from an adult woman who had mild COVID-19 (a few samples of this study predate the infection). Cell type and time point are not known. This chain connects TRBV6-5 to TRBJ1-1; no definite D call. The CDR3 DNA follows: TGTGCCAGCAGCCCCTTCTGGGCGAACACTGAAGCTTTCTTT. Translating it yields CASSPFWANTEAFF.